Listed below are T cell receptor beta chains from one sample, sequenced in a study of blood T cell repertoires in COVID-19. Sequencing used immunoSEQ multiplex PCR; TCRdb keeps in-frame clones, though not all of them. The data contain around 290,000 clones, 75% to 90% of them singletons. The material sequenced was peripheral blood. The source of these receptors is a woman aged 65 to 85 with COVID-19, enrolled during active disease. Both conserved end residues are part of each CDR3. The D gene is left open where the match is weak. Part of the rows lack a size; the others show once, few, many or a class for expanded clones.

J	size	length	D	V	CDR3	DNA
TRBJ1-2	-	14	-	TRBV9	CASSVSGGVYGYTF	TGTGCCAGCAGCGTATCGGGAGGCGTTTATGGCTACACCTTC
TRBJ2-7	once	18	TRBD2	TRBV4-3	CASSQESGGPLLTYEQYF	TGCGCCAGCAGCCAAGAGAGCGGGGGGCCCCTCCTTACCTACGAGCAGTACTTC
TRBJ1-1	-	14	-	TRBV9	CASSVLTGKFEAFF	TGTGCCAGCAGCGTTCTAACAGGGAAGTTTGAAGCTTTCTTT
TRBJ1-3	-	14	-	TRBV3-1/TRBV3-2	CASSNREPGNTIYF	TGTGCCAGCAGCAACAGGGAACCTGGAAACACCATATATTTT
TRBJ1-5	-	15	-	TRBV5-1	CASSLTGGSNQPQHF	TGCGCCAGCAGCTTGACGGGGGGAAGCAATCAGCCCCAGCATTTT
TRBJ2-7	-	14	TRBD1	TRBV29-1	CSARRGQGAYEQYF	TGCAGCGCCCGACGGGGACAGGGTGCCTACGAGCAGTACTTC
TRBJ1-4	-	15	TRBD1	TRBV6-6	CASSPWTGADEKLFF	TGTGCCAGCAGTCCTTGGACAGGGGCGGACGAAAAATTGTTTTTT
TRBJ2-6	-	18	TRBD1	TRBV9	CASSDRTGGFTGANVLTF	TGTGCCAGCAGCGACCGGACAGGGGGCTTCACTGGGGCCAACGTCCTGACTTTC
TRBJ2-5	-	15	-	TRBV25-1	CASNEPPGTQETQYF	TGTGCCAGCAATGAACCCCCAGGAACGCAAGAGACCCAGTACTTC
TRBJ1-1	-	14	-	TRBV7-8	CASSLESGYTEAFF	TGTGCCAGCAGCTTAGAATCCGGTTACACTGAAGCTTTCTTT
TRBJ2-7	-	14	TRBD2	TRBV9	CASSASGSVYEQYF	TGTGCCAGCAGTGCTAGCGGTTCCGTGTACGAGCAGTACTTC
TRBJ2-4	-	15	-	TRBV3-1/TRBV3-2	CASSHGGLAKNIQYF	TGTGCCAGCAGTCACGGGGGGCTAGCCAAAAACATTCAGTACTTC
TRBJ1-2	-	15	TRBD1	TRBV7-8	CASSSTGGSNYGYTF	TGTGCCAGCAGTTCCACAGGGGGCTCTAACTATGGCTACACCTTC
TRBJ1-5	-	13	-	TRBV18	CASSLSFRQPQHF	TGTGCCAGCTCCCTTAGTTTCCGTCAGCCCCAGCATTTT
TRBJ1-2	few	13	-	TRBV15	CATSTTANYGYTF	TGTGCCACCAGCACGACAGCTAACTATGGCTACACCTTC
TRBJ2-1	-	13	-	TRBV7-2	CASSLVAGDEQFF	TGTGCCAGCAGCTTAGTCGCAGGGGATGAGCAGTTCTTC
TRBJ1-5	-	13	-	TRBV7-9	CASSSGGNQPQHF	TGTGCCAGCAGCTCCGGAGGCAATCAGCCCCAGCATTTT
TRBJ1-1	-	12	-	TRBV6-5	CASSSGNTEAFF	TGTGCCAGCAGTTCAGGGAACACTGAAGCTTTCTTT
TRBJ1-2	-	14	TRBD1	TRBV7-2	CASSFDTGVYGYTF	TGTGCCAGCAGCTTTGATACAGGGGTTTATGGCTACACCTTC
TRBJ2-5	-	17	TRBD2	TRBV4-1	CASSQDGRSGGSETQYF	TGCGCCAGCAGCCAAGACGGGCGTAGCGGGGGGTCGGAGACCCAGTACTTC
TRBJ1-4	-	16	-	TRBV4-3	CASSQGETGSRSKLFF	TGCGCCAGCAGCCAAGGGGAGACAGGATCTCGGTCAAAACTGTTTTTT
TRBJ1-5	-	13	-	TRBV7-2	CASSLNQDQPQHF	TGTGCCAGCAGCTTAAATCAGGATCAGCCCCAGCATTTT
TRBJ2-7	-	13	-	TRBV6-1	CASSEGLPNEQYF	TGTGCCAGCAGTGAAGGGCTCCCCAACGAGCAGTACTTC
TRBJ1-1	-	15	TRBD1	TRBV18	CASSPWTGGNTEAFF	TGTGCCAGCTCACCATGGACAGGGGGGAACACTGAAGCTTTCTTT
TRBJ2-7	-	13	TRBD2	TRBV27	CASSLSGGGEQYF	TGTGCCAGCAGTTTATCGGGCGGGGGCGAGCAGTACTTC
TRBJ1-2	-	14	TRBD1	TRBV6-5	CASSYGGGSSGYTF	TGTGCCAGCAGTTACGGAGGGGGCTCGAGCGGCTACACCTTC
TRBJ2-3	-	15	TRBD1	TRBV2	CASTLQSTGTDTQYF	TGTGCCAGCACCCTACAATCGACAGGGACAGATACGCAGTATTTT